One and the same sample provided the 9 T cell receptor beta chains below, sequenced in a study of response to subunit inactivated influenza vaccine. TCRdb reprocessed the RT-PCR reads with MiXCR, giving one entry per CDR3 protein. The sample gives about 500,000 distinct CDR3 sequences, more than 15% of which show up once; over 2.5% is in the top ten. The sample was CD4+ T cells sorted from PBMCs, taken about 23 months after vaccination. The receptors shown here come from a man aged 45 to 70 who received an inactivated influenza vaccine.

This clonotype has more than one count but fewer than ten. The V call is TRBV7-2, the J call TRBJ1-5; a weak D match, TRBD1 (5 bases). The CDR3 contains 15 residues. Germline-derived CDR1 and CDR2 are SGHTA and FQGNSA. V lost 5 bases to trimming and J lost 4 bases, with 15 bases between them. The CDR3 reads CASSRAGGLNQPQHF. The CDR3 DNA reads TGTGCCAGCAGCCGCGCCGGGGGATTAAATCAGCCCCAGCATTTT.

Here the CDR3 DNA reads TGTGCCAGCAGATCCGGTTGGGACACAGATACGCAGTATTTT. Amino acids: CASRSGWDTDTQYF. This sequence joins TRBV6-1 and TRBJ2-3, with D unresolved. Germline V gives CDR1 MNHNS, CDR2 SASEGT. V was shortened by 6 bases and J by 2 bases, with 12 bases between the two germline ends. The CDR3 contains 14 residues.

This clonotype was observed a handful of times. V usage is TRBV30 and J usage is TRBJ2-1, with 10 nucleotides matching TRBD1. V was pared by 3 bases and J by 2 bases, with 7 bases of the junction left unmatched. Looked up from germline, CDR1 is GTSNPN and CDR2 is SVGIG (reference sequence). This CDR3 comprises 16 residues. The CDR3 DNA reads TGTGCCTGGAGCCTCCCGACAGGGGGCGCCTACAATGAGCAGTTCTTC. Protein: CAWSLPTGGAYNEQFF.

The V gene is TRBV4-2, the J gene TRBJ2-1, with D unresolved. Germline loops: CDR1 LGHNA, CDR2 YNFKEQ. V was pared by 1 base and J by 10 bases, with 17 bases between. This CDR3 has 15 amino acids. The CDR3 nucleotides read TGTGCCAGCAGCCAAGGTCGGAGATACTCAGGAGAGCAGTTCTTC. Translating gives CASSQGRRYSGEQFF.

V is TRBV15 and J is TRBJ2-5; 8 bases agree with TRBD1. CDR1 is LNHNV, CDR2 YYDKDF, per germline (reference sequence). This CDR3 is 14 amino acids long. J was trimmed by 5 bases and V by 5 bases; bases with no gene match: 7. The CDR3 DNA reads TGTGCCACCAGCGCGCGGACAGGGCCCGAGACCCAGTACTTC. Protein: CATSARTGPETQYF.

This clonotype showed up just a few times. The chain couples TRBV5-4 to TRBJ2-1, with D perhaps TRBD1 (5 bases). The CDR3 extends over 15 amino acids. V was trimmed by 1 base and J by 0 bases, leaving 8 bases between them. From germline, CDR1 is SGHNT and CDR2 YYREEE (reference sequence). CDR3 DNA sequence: TGTGCCAGCAGCTTGTGGGGCGGCTCCTACAATGAGCAGTTCTTC. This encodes CASSLWGGSYNEQFF.

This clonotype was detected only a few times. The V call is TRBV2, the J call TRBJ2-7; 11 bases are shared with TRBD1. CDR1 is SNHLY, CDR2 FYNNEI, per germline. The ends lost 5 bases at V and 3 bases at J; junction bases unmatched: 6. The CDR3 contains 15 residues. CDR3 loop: CASSQGQGAIYEQYF. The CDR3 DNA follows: TGTGCCAGCAGTCAAGGACAGGGGGCAATCTACGAGCAGTACTTC.

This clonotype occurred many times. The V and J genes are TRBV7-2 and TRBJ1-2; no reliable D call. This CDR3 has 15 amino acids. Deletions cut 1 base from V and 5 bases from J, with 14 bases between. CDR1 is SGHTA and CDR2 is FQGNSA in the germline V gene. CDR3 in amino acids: CASSLGTSRTYGYTF. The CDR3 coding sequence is TGTGCCAGCAGCTTAGGAACCTCCCGCACTTATGGCTACACCTTC.

The CDR3 DNA reads TGTGCCAGCAGTTTTGACCAGACGCGCAATTCACCCCTCCACTTT. Its translation: CASSFDQTRNSPLHF. V and J are TRBV28 and TRBJ1-6, with unresolved D. Germline V gene lookup returns CDR1 MDHEN and CDR2 SYDVKM. The length of the CDR3 is 15 residues. V lost 3 bases and J 7 bases, leaving 13 bases between the germline ends.